Shown below are 25 T cell receptor beta chains from a single sample sequenced in a study of blood T cells in healthy people across ages. Alongside a J-beta primer mix, a sample-barcoded 5' primer served in a second PCR lasting roughly 6 to 11 cycles. Each CDR3 protein is one row after TCRdb ran MiXCR on the 5' RACE reads. The sample lists about 970,000 distinct CDR3 sequences; around 54% were seen once. The sample taken for sequencing was blood. The receptor set was obtained from an older woman in good health.

The chain employs TRBV12-3 or TRBV12-4 and TRBJ1-3; D may be TRBD1 (5 bases). The CDR3 has 14 residues. The V and J ends lost 6 bases and 2 bases respectively, with 11 bases between them. CDR3 protein: CASSPGVAGNTIYF. The DNA of the CDR3 is TGTGCCAGCAGCCCGGGGGTCGCTGGAAACACCATATATTTT.

This clonotype was seen ten or more times. CDR3 in DNA: TGCAGCTCCGGGACAGGGATTGGCGAGCAGTACTTC. Residues: CSSGTGIGEQYF. The J gene is TRBJ2-7, the V gene TRBV29-1; TRBD1 matches at 9 bases. Germline CDR1 and CDR2: SQVTM and ANQGSEA. The CDR3 is 12 residues long. Trimming took 8 bases from V and 6 from J; bases not matched to a gene: 8.

This clonotype has a count of ten or more. The chain joins TRBV7-9 to TRBJ1-2; 7 bases match TRBD1. The V and J ends lost 5 bases and 2 bases, in that order; junction bases with no gene match: 5. CDR1 is SEHNR and CDR2 is FQNEAQ in the germline V gene (reference sequence). This CDR3 is built from 14 residues. CDR3 coding DNA: TGTGCCAGCAGCCCGCTGACAGGGAACTATGGCTACACCTTC. Residues: CASSPLTGNYGYTF.

In nucleotides, the CDR3 is TGTGCCAGCAGCCCACTGAGGCGGGGGGCCAACGTCCTGACTTTC. Its protein product is CASSPLRRGANVLTF. V is TRBV11-2 and J is TRBJ2-6; D gene unclear. Germline CDR1 is SGHAT and CDR2 is FQNNGV. The CDR3 spans 15 residues. The V and J ends lost 5 bases and 4 bases respectively, with 12 bases between them.

This rearrangement joins TRBV4-1 to TRBJ2-5; 7 nucleotides align to TRBD2. Losses at the gene ends were 0 bases for V and 5 bases for J; bases not matched to a gene: 9. Per the germline V gene, CDR1 is MGHRA and CDR2 is YSYEKL. The CDR3 totals 16 residues. The CDR3 loop is CASSQDRAGALETQYF. DNA of the CDR3: TGCGCCAGCAGCCAAGACCGGGCGGGAGCTCTCGAGACCCAGTACTTC.

The gene calls are TRBV20-1 and TRBJ2-2; D tentatively reads TRBD1 or TRBD2 (5 bases each). The CDR3 sequence is 15 residues long. Germline V gives CDR1 DFQATT, CDR2 SNEGSKA (reference sequence). V lost 2 bases to trimming and J lost 4 bases, with 14 bases between them. The CDR3 here is CSARRQGVVTGELFF. Written as DNA, the CDR3 is TGCAGTGCTAGAAGGCAGGGAGTGGTCACCGGGGAGCTGTTTTTT.

V and J are TRBV6-2 or TRBV6-3 and TRBJ2-5; D is perhaps TRBD2 (6 bases). The J call may be in error: the DNA end matches TRBJ2-7 better. Germline loops: CDR1 MNHEY, CDR2 SVGEGT. This CDR3 is built from 14 residues. The CDR3 sequence is CVTSPPRLGYEQYF. DNA of the CDR3: TGTGTCACCTCACCGCCGAGACTAGGTTACGAGCAGTACTTC.

The table lists this clonotype with a few counts. This sequence joins TRBV5-1 and TRBJ2-1, with D possibly being TRBD1 (5 bases). From germline, CDR1 is SGHRS and CDR2 YFSETQ. The CDR3 extends over 14 amino acids. V shed 2 bases and J shed 5 bases, with 11 bases lying between them. This chain's CDR3 is CASSFLDRHNEQFF. In DNA, the CDR3 is TGCGCCAGCAGCTTCCTCGACAGACACAATGAGCAGTTCTTC.

The V and J genes are TRBV7-2 and TRBJ2-5; 13 bases are a match to TRBD2. The DNA end is a closer match to TRBJ2-7, so the J assignment may be wrong. The germline V gene has CDR1 SGHTA and CDR2 FQGNSA. CDR3 length equals 16 residues. The chain's CDR3 is CASSYLRTSGGYEQYF. In DNA form, the CDR3 reads TGTGCCAGCAGCTACCTGCGGACTAGCGGGGGCTACGAGCAGTACTTC.

This clonotype was detected a few times. The V call is TRBV20-1, the J call TRBJ2-7; D remains ambiguous. Germline V CDR1 and CDR2: DFQATT, SNEGSKA (reference sequence). The CDR3 consists of 16 residues. V was clipped by 3 bases and J by 3 bases, with 21 bases between them. The CDR3 DNA reads as TGCAGTGCTAGCCTCTCACATACCCCGACGGGCTACGAGCAGTACTTC. Residues: CSASLSHTPTGYEQYF.

This clonotype appeared a few times. V is TRBV3-1 and J is TRBJ2-7, with D possibly TRBD1 on 6 matching bases. This CDR3 is built from 14 residues. Trimming shortened V by 6 bases and J by 6 bases, and 18 bases separated the two germline ends. Germline CDR1 LGHDT, CDR2 YNNKEL (reference sequence). The CDR3, as DNA: TGTGCCAGCAGACGCTTTTCAGGGGAAGGCGAGCAGTACTTC. Its protein product is CASRRFSGEGEQYF.

The rearrangement joins TRBV15 to TRBJ2-1; D is unclear. CDR3 length equals 13 residues. Germline V gene data show CDR1 as LNHNV and CDR2 as YYDKDF (reference sequence). Trimming shortened V by 3 bases and J by 4 bases, and 7 bases separated the two germline ends. The DNA for the CDR3 is TGTGCCACCAGCAGCTGGATTTACAATGAGCAGTTCTTC. This gives the protein CATSSWIYNEQFF.

The genes are TRBV12-5 and TRBJ2-7; the D gene is possibly TRBD2 (5 bases). Germline V CDR1 and CDR2: LGHNT, FRNRAP. The CDR3 length is 13 residues. V dropped 5 bases and J dropped 7 bases, with 15 bases sitting between them. The CDR3 nucleotides are TGTGCTAGTGGTGCGGCGGGCTCTCGGGAGCAGTACTTC. Translated, it gives CASGAAGSREQYF.

This chain links TRBV6-5 with TRBJ2-7; D is unclear. V was pared by 6 bases and J by 2 bases, with 11 bases between. Germline CDR1 and CDR2: MNHEY and SVGAGI. The length of the CDR3 is 13 residues. The CDR3 nucleotides read TGTGCCAGCAGCCGCGACGCTACCTACGAGCAGTACTTC. Amino acid sequence: CASSRDATYEQYF.

This clonotype was counted a few times. This chain links TRBV19 with TRBJ2-5; D is uncertain. The closer fit of TRBJ2-7 to the DNA end suggests the J call may be wrong. The CDR3 runs to 14 residues. Per the germline V gene, CDR1 is LNHDA and CDR2 is SQIVND (reference sequence). CDR3 sequence reads: CASSMVGINYEQYF. The CDR3, as DNA: TGTGCCAGTAGTATGGTAGGGATCAACTACGAGCAGTACTTC.

This clonotype was detected a few times. This chain uses TRBV20-1 with TRBJ2-6; D unresolved. Germline CDR1 and CDR2: DFQATT and SNEGSKA (reference sequence). The germline V and J ends were trimmed by 5 bases and 2 bases, with 7 bases remaining between them. This CDR3 comprises 13 residues. In DNA, the CDR3 is TGCAGTGCTGAGTATCCTGGGGCCAACGTCCTGACTTTC. It is translated as CSAEYPGANVLTF.

In this sample, this clonotype turned up a few times. The chain couples TRBV28 to TRBJ2-4; 9 nucleotides agree with TRBD1. Germline CDR1 and CDR2: MDHEN and SYDVKM. The length of the CDR3 is 12 residues. Trimming took 6 bases from V and 15 from J; bases not matched to a gene: 9. This CDR3 reads CASRTGDRALYF. CDR3 nucleotide sequence: TGTGCCAGCAGGACCGGGGACAGGGCATTGTACTTC.

The chain combines TRBV28 with TRBJ2-5; D is possibly TRBD2 (6 bases). This CDR3 is built from 17 residues. V was shortened by 4 bases and J by 4 bases, with 22 bases between the two germline ends. Germline V gene lookup returns CDR1 MDHEN and CDR2 SYDVKM. The CDR3 sequence is CASSSGYVGGPRETQYF. For the CDR3, the DNA is TGTGCCAGCAGTTCAGGTTATGTGGGAGGACCGAGAGAGACCCAGTACTTC.

This clonotype has more than one count but fewer than ten. The chain has TRBV28 and TRBJ2-3, with D uncertain. Per germline, CDR1 MDHEN and CDR2 SYDVKM. The CDR3 totals 14 residues. Trimming shortened V by 3 bases and J by 2 bases, and 9 bases separated the two germline ends. CDR3 sequence (DNA): TGTGCCAGCAGTTTTTGGAGAGACACAGATACGCAGTATTTT. Protein product: CASSFWRDTDTQYF.

V and J are TRBV18 and TRBJ2-7; D might be TRBD1 (6 bases). Deletions cut 5 bases from V and 7 bases from J, with 15 bases between. The CDR3 sequence is 13 residues long. Germline assignment: CDR1 KGHSH and CDR2 LQKENI. CDR3 protein: CASSRDNNNEQYF. CDR3 DNA sequence: TGTGCCAGCTCAAGGGACAATAACAATGAGCAGTACTTC.

A few counts support this clonotype. CDR3 amino acids: CASSPRTFNYGYTF. DNA of the CDR3: TGTGCCAGCAGTCCAAGGACCTTCAACTATGGCTACACCTTC. The chain employs TRBV3-1 and TRBJ1-2, with no clear D. CDR3 length equals 14 residues. V lost 6 bases and J lost 2, with 13 bases in between. Germline CDR1 is LGHDT and CDR2 is YNNKEL (reference sequence).

This clonotype was recorded a few times. V gene TRBV27 combines with J gene TRBJ1-2, with D possibly matching TRBD1 (5 bases). Between the trimmed V and J ends, which lost 0 bases and 4 bases, there was a span of 9 bases. CDR1 and CDR2 from the germline V gene are MNHEY and SMNVEV (reference sequence). The CDR3 runs to 14 residues. CDR3 amino acids: CASSLSGAGYGYTF. The CDR3 nucleotides are TGTGCCAGCAGTTTATCAGGGGCTGGCTATGGCTACACCTTC.

The rearrangement links TRBV5-1 to TRBJ2-3, with 8 bases that match TRBD2. Germline V lookup: CDR1 SGHRS, CDR2 YFSETQ. Unmatched junction bases numbered 6, after V lost 4 bases and J lost 5 bases. CDR3 size: 14 residues. The CDR3: CASSPGGVKDTQYF. As DNA, the CDR3 is TGCGCCAGCAGCCCGGGGGGGGTAAAAGATACGCAGTATTTT.

The chain is built from TRBV20-1 and TRBJ2-1; no clear D. The germline V and J ends were trimmed by 6 bases and 5 bases, with 11 bases remaining between them. There are 12 residues in the CDR3. Germline V gene lookup returns CDR1 DFQATT and CDR2 SNEGSKA (reference sequence). The chain's CDR3 is CSASPGHNEQFF. CDR3 in DNA: TGCAGTGCCTCCCCGGGTCACAATGAGCAGTTCTTC.

This clonotype was seen more than once but under ten times. CDR3 region: CASSQFGLAGGFVYEQYF. As DNA, the CDR3 is TGTGCCAGCAGTCAATTCGGGCTAGCGGGGGGGTTCGTGTACGAGCAGTACTTC. This chain links TRBV27 with TRBJ2-7; 12 bases are shared with TRBD2. There are 18 residues in the CDR3. CDR1 and CDR2 (germline): MNHEY, SMNVEV (reference sequence). V trimming: 5 bases; J trimming: 4 bases; junction bases outside the gene matches: 15.